This entry features one T cell receptor (beta chain) sequence. The antigen is undetermined. These data originate in a study of vaccination and CD4 T cells after COVID-19. Study overall: Cellular stimulation was performed using overlapping spike peptides derived from SARS-CoV-2, HCoV-NL63, HCoV-OC43 and HCoV-229E.

The ends were cut back, 0 bases at V and 3 bases at J, with 11 bases in the middle. The CDR3 has 15 amino acids. Germline V gene data show CDR1 as DFQATT and CDR2 as SNEGSKA (reference sequence). Researchers used the Oncomine TCR Beta short-read assay to sequence DNA from cultured CD4+ T cells. TCRdb re-analysed the PCR reads in MiXCR, keeping a single row per CDR3 protein. In the table there are roughly 19,000 distinct CDR3 sequences, 53% of which are singletons. Sample treatment: roughly ten-day PBMC culture with coronavirus spike peptide pools or control peptides (ViraFEST assay). The sequences come from CD4+ T cells from blood, cultured in vitro, collected before SARS-CoV-2 vaccination. This receptor was identified in a human donor who had recovered from COVID-19. The chain combines TRBV20-1 with TRBJ2-2; no clear D. The CDR3 spells CSARDSLGDTGELFF. The CDR3 DNA sequence: TGCAGTGCTAGAGATAGTCTAGGCGACACCGGGGAGCTGTTTTTT.